One sample yielded the 26 T cell receptor beta chains listed below, sequenced in a study of Ad26.COV2.S vaccination and SARS-CoV-2 variants. Sequencing was performed with immunoSEQ multiplex PCR; in TCRdb, only in-frame clones are kept and a portion is missing. This table holds roughly 300,000 clones, 85% to 90% found once. Described treatment: approximately 18 received Ad26.COV2.S at low or high dose, single or two shots; roughly 5 received placebo; per-sample allocation not given. Collection of the samples took place on day 63 after the first injection of vaccine or placebo. The specimen was peripheral blood, collected in a trial of Ad26.COV2.S vaccine versus placebo. The source is a person between 18 and 65 years old who received the Ad26.COV2.S COVID-19 vaccine or a placebo.

The chain combines TRBV27 with TRBJ2-1, with 7 positions matching TRBD1. Germline V gene data show CDR1 as MNHEY and CDR2 as SMNVEV (reference sequence). V was pared by 3 bases and J by 4 bases, with 3 bases of the junction left unmatched. There are 14 residues in the CDR3. The CDR3 spells CASSFSGGYNEQFF. The CDR3, as DNA: TGTGCCAGCAGTTTTTCAGGGGGTTACAATGAGCAGTTCTTC.

The V and J genes are TRBV4-3 and TRBJ1-2; no clear D gene. Germline V CDR1 and CDR2: LGHNA, YSLEER. V was pared by 0 bases and J by 7 bases, with 12 bases between. The CDR3 has 14 residues. CDR3 amino acids: CASSQEMGMGGYTF. The CDR3 DNA is TGCGCCAGCAGCCAAGAGATGGGTATGGGTGGCTACACCTTC.

The genes are TRBV24-1 and TRBJ1-5; unclear D gene. The CDR3 extends over 11 amino acids. Looked up from germline, CDR1 is KGHDR and CDR2 is SFDVKD. The V end lost 8 bases, the J end lost 6 bases, and 7 bases lay between the germline ends. The CDR3 loop is CATTFIQPQHF. The CDR3 DNA reads TGTGCCACCACTTTCATTCAGCCCCAGCATTTT.

V usage is TRBV27 and J usage is TRBJ2-7; 8 bases map to TRBD1. This CDR3 contains 13 residues. The V gene's germline CDR1 is MNHEY and CDR2 SMNVEV (reference sequence). V shed 10 bases, J shed 4 bases, and the junction held 9 bases outside the gene matches. CDR3 in DNA: TGTGCCACCCAGGACAGGGTGACTTACGAGCAGTACTTC. This translates into CATQDRVTYEQYF.

The V gene is TRBV9, the J gene TRBJ2-2, with 10 bases lining up with TRBD1. The CDR3 is 17 residues long. Per germline, CDR1 SGDLS and CDR2 YYNGEE. With V trimmed by 3 bases and J by 6 bases, 11 bases remained unmatched. The chain's CDR3 is CASSAPTGTGEAGELFF. The CDR3 DNA follows: TGTGCCAGCAGCGCCCCCACGGGGACAGGGGAGGCCGGGGAGCTGTTTTTT.

The chain uses TRBV27 and TRBJ2-1; the match to TRBD1 covers 7 bases. The germline gives CDR1 MNHEY, CDR2 SMNVEV (reference sequence). V shed 4 bases and J 2 bases; nucleotides not matched to a gene: 5. The length of the CDR3 is 15 residues. CDR3 residues: CASSSETGPYNEQFF. CDR3 DNA sequence: TGTGCCAGCAGTTCGGAGACAGGGCCCTACAATGAGCAGTTCTTC.

The rearrangement uses TRBV6-6 and TRBJ1-6; D is ambiguous. The CDR3 covers 16 residues. V was trimmed by 3 bases and J by 10 bases, leaving 19 bases between them. Germline lookup yields CDR1 MNHNY and CDR2 SVGAGI (reference sequence). The CDR3 bases are TGTGCCAGCAGTTATCCGGGATCCCCAATGGGGTCACCCCTCCACTTT. The encoded protein is CASSYPGSPMGSPLHF.

This clone has a single count. The chain recombines TRBV30 with TRBJ2-7; TRBD2 might be the D (6 bases). The V end lost 0 bases, the J end lost 6 bases, and 12 bases lay between the germline ends. Germline values: CDR1 GTSNPN, CDR2 SVGIG (reference sequence). This CDR3 has 13 amino acids. The CDR3 reads CAWSVIGGFEQYF. The CDR3 coding sequence is TGTGCCTGGAGTGTAATAGGAGGGTTCGAGCAGTACTTC.

This chain joins TRBV9 and TRBJ1-3; the D is unclear. The germline V gene encodes CDR1 SGDLS and CDR2 YYNGEE. This CDR3 has 15 amino acids. Trimming removed 3 bases from V and 0 bases from J, with 10 bases in between. The CDR3 loop is CASSAGRDSGNTIYF. Here the CDR3 DNA reads TGTGCCAGCAGCGCAGGACGGGACTCTGGAAACACCATATATTTT.

The chain carries TRBV3-1 (or the pseudogene TRBV3-2) and TRBJ2-1; possibly TRBD1 or TRBD2 for D (6 bases each). Germline loops: CDR1 LGHDT, CDR2 YNNKEL (reference sequence). This CDR3 comprises 15 residues. Trimming took off 7 bases at V and 4 bases at J, with 17 bases between the two ends. The CDR3: CASTPDGGAYNEQFF. In nucleotides, the CDR3 is TGTGCCAGCACCCCTGACGGGGGCGCTTACAATGAGCAGTTCTTC.

This chain links TRBV5-1 with TRBJ2-2; TRBD1 or TRBD2 may be the D gene (5 bases each). Trimming stripped 0 bases from V and 0 bases from J, with 24 bases between. Germline loops: CDR1 SGHRS, CDR2 YFSETQ. The CDR3 covers 21 residues. CDR3 bases: TGCGCCAGCAGCTTGGTCCTAGGGGACGGACAATCCTCCGCGAACACCGGGGAGCTGTTTTTT. It translates to CASSLVLGDGQSSANTGELFF.

The chain carries TRBV14 and TRBJ2-1; no firm D call. Germline V gene data show CDR1 as SGHDN and CDR2 as FVKESK. V was pared by 6 bases and J by 5 bases, with 17 bases between. This CDR3 region has 15 residues. The CDR3 reads CASRKGQARNNEQFF. CDR3 DNA: TGTGCCAGCAGGAAGGGTCAAGCGAGGAACAATGAGCAGTTCTTC.

This clone has just a few counts. The V call is TRBV5-6, the J call TRBJ1-2; 8 bases map to TRBD1. This CDR3 spans 13 amino acids. Looked up from germline, CDR1 is SGHDT and CDR2 is YYEEEE. The V segment lost 2 bases and the J segment 8 bases; nucleotides outside the gene matches: 5. CDR3 DNA: TGTGCCAGCAGCTTCACAGGGGGTCAGGGCTACACCTTC. Protein: CASSFTGGQGYTF.

This chain uses TRBV11-2 with TRBJ2-7; 8 bases fit TRBD1. The junction had 10 bases not matched to a gene; V was cut back by 1 base and J by 5 bases. This CDR3 spans 16 amino acids. CDR1 SGHAT and CDR2 FQNNGV come from the germline V gene. The chain's CDR3 is CASSLAYRQGLNEQYF. The CDR3, as DNA: TGTGCCAGCAGCTTAGCCTATCGACAGGGGCTCAACGAGCAGTACTTC. Based on the CDR3 plus reference TRBV11-2 and TRBJ2-7, the full variable domain is EAGVAQSPRYKIIEKRQSVAFWCNPISGHATLYWYQQILGQGPKLLIQFQNNGVVDDSQLPKDRFSAERLKGVDSTLKIQPAKLEDSAVYLCASSLAYRQGLNEQYFGPGTRLTVT.

CDR3 sequence reads: CASSPIDGDSYEQYF. The CDR3, as DNA: TGTGCCAGCAGTCCGATCGACGGGGACTCCTACGAGCAGTACTTC. The chain is built from TRBV6-5 and TRBJ2-7, with D possibly matching TRBD2 (5 bases). CDR3 size: 15 residues. Trimming left V 5 bases short and J 0 bases short, with 14 bases between. CDR1 is MNHEY, CDR2 SVGAGI, per germline.

CDR3 protein: CASSSFTDTQYF. Written as DNA, the CDR3 is TGTGCCAGCAGTTCATTCACAGATACGCAGTATTTT. The genes are TRBV12-3 or TRBV12-4 and TRBJ2-3; no reliable D call. The CDR3 consists of 12 residues. V was trimmed by 4 bases and J by 2 bases, leaving 4 bases between them.

The chain combines TRBV27 with TRBJ2-5; D gene ambiguous. Germline V gives CDR1 MNHEY, CDR2 SMNVEV (reference sequence). Trimming stripped 5 bases from V and 1 base from J, with 5 bases between. The CDR3 extends over 12 amino acids. CDR3 nucleotide sequence: TGTGCCAGCAGTCCCGGCCAAGAGACCCAGTACTTC. Amino acids: CASSPGQETQYF.

This clone was detected ten times or more. The chain carries TRBV6-6 and TRBJ1-6, with no clear D. The V and J ends lost 5 bases and 0 bases respectively, with 5 bases between them. The CDR3 spans 14 residues. CDR1 is MNHNY, CDR2 SVGAGI, per germline (reference sequence). CDR3: CASSRPSYNSPLHF. In DNA form, the CDR3 reads TGTGCCAGCAGTCGCCCCTCCTATAATTCACCCCTCCACTTT.

This clone was counted a single time. The gene calls are TRBV5-1 and TRBJ2-7, with TRBD1 matching 7 bases. Per germline, CDR1 SGHRS and CDR2 YFSETQ. Germline trimming cut 0 bases from V and 5 bases from J; bases unmatched to any gene: 8. CDR3 length: 15 amino acids. The CDR3 DNA reads TGCGCCAGCAGCTTGGTCGACAGGGTAGGGGACGAGCAGTACTTC. Amino acid sequence: CASSLVDRVGDEQYF.

The chain has TRBV2 and TRBJ2-1; 10 bases map to TRBD2. V dropped 4 bases and J dropped 0; count of bases not matched to a gene: 6. The CDR3 totals 17 residues. Germline V CDR1 and CDR2: SNHLY, FYNNEI. The CDR3 region is CASSGEGLASSYNEQFF. In nucleotides, the CDR3 is TGTGCCAGCAGTGGCGAGGGACTAGCGAGCTCCTACAATGAGCAGTTCTTC.

The genes are TRBV5-1 and TRBJ1-2, with 7 bases fitting TRBD1. The CDR3 is 15 residues long. V gave up 0 bases and J gave up 4 bases; unmatched junction bases: 6. Germline assignment: CDR1 SGHRS and CDR2 YFSETQ. The CDR3 nucleotides are TGCGCCAGCAGCTTGGATACAGGGGCCGTCTATGGCTACACCTTC. Translating it yields CASSLDTGAVYGYTF. The full variable domain, rest sourced from reference TRBV5-1 and TRBJ1-2, is KAGVTQTPRYLIKTRGQQVTLSCSPISGHRSVSWYQQTPGQGLQFLFEYFSETQRNKGNFPGRFSGRQFSNSRSEMNVSTLELGDSALYLCASSLDTGAVYGYTFGSGTRLTVV.

This chain joins TRBV7-2 and TRBJ1-2; D uncertain. Trimming took 3 bases from V and 1 from J, leaving 12 bases between them. The CDR3 length is 15 residues. Germline V gene sequence: CDR1 SGHTA, CDR2 FQGNSA. CDR3 coding DNA: TGTGCCAGCAGCTTGGGCAGCCTATTTAACTATGGCTACACCTTC. Residues: CASSLGSLFNYGYTF.

This chain connects TRBV5-5 to TRBJ1-1, with 10 bases matching TRBD1. The CDR3 loop spans 15 amino acids. Germline lookup yields CDR1 SGHKS and CDR2 YYEKEE (reference sequence). V gave up 1 base and J gave up 8 bases; unmatched junction bases: 8. CDR3 sequence: CASSLSDRGLAEAFF. The CDR3 DNA is TGTGCCAGCAGCTTGTCTGACAGGGGGCTAGCGGAAGCTTTCTTT.

The chain combines TRBV9 with TRBJ2-4, with 9 bases identical to TRBD2. The ends lost 0 bases at V and 2 bases at J; junction bases unmatched: 12. CDR3 length: 19 amino acids. Germline CDR1 SGDLS, CDR2 YYNGEE. The CDR3 spells CASSVAAGGPEFTKNIQYF. The CDR3 DNA reads as TGTGCCAGCAGCGTAGCGGCGGGGGGGCCTGAGTTTACCAAAAACATTCAGTACTTC.

This rearrangement joins TRBV30 to TRBJ2-7; D perhaps matches TRBD1 (6 bases). This CDR3 region has 15 residues. Trimming removed 0 bases at V and 0 bases at J, with 12 bases between. Germline CDR1 and CDR2: GTSNPN and SVGIG (reference sequence). Here the CDR3 DNA reads TGTGCCTGGAGTGTACAGGGCAGGAGCTCCTACGAGCAGTACTTC. Protein sequence: CAWSVQGRSSYEQYF.

This chain links TRBV19 with TRBJ2-3; D is uncertain. The V gene's germline CDR1 is LNHDA and CDR2 SQIVND (reference sequence). There are 13 residues in the CDR3. Deletions cut 5 bases from V and 6 bases from J, with 12 bases between. The CDR3 region is CASSAVLRDTQYF. The DNA for the CDR3 is TGTGCCAGTAGTGCCGTCCTCAGGGATACGCAGTATTTT.